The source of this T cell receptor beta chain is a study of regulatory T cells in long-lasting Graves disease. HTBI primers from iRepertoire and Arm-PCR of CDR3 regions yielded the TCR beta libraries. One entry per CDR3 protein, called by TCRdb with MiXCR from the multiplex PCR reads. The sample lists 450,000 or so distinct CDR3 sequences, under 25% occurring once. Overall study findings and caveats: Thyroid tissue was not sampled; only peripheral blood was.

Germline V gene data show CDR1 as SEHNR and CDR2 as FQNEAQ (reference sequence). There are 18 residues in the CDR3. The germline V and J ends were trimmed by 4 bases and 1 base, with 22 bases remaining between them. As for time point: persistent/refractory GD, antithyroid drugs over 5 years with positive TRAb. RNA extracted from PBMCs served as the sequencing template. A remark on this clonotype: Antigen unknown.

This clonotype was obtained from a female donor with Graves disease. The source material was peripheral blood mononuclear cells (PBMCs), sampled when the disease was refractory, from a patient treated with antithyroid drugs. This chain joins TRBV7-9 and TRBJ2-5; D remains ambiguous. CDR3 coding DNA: TGTGCCAGCAGCTCCCCCCCCGCGAGTTTACAGACCCAAGAGACCCAGTACTTC. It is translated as CASSSPPASLQTQETQYF.